The subject of this entry is one TCR beta chain. This clone was detected once. What antigen it recognizes has not been identified. Base quality data are lacking; no much larger clone is found one base away. This sample is part of a study of shared clonotypes between healthy human individuals (dated by TCRdb to the early 2020s). For the study in its entirety: The cohort included a few men and a couple of women between 18 and 49 years of age. Different laboratories and diverse techniques were used to prepare libraries and sequence TCR repertoires, to increase sequencing depth and limit assay-specific biases. For each donor, CD4 naive and CD4 memory were each run on three plates, CD8 naive on two plates, and CD8 memory on one plate. The study deeply sequenced blood TCR repertoires of about 5 healthy adults to estimate repertoire size and the extent of clonotype sharing between individuals. Leukapheresis yielded between about 0.94 and 10 billion PBMCs per donor.

Healthy HIV-negative adults with no recently reported acute infections or vaccinations were included as donors. Every donor was a Caucasian adult residing in Nashville, Tennessee, USA. CD4+ T cells were enriched through magnetic negative selection, after which naive cells were positively selected on CD45RA and the remaining negative fraction served as the memory subset. Blood was obtained by leukapheresis, after which PBMCs were separated by Ficoll-Histopaque density gradient centrifugation and cryopreserved in liquid nitrogen vapor phase. Purity and quantity of every magnetically sorted T cell population were checked by analytical flow cytometry. Genomic DNA was isolated from each sorted fraction and quantified by UV absorbance on a Nanodrop 2000c. TCR CDR3 regions were amplified from genomic DNA by multiplex PCR using the deep immunoSEQ assay. Genomic DNA extracted from each cell subset was distributed evenly over all wells of several immunoSEQ 96-well plates, and each plate served as one replicate. For sorted subsets, each replicate PCR was loaded with 200 ng genomic DNA, equivalent to approximately 33,000 T cell genomes. Purified libraries were measured with a Qubit 3.0 fluorometer, size-checked on a Bioanalyzer 2100, and measured again with the KAPA Library Quantification kit. Every immunoSEQ 96-well plate was sequenced on a dedicated single-read 150-cycle Illumina NextSeq 550 flow cell. The paper's processing steps were these. Because the immunoSEQ output included only junctional sequences and no quality scores, the filtering could not be the same as the filtering used for full-length reads. Sequences were annotated with PyIR, a Python wrapper for IgBLAST v1.9, using IMGT germline references to assign V/J genes and CDR3. Any read was removed if the V/J assignment was weak (E-value above 1e-6), the CDR3 was missing, or the read contained stop codons, out-of-frame junctions, or ambiguous translated residues. A V3J clonotype was defined by an identical inferred V gene, J gene, and CDR3 amino acid sequence. To compute the percentage overlap between repertoires, the number of shared unique clonotypes was divided by the size of the smaller repertoire. RTK rarefaction, the Chao1 estimator, and Recon v2.1 estimates of unobserved clonotypes were used to assess repertoire richness. Generation probabilities for all TCRbeta clonotypes obtained by the gDNA method from a handful of donors were computed using OLGA. Held by TCRdb, this immuneACCESS table contains in-frame sequences only and omits some clones. Under half of the omission traces to an unresolved V gene where checked; the cause of the rest is unknown. Clone size and V and J calls were adopted from that table, with D and trimming inferred from the DNA. This sample holds roughly 2.2 million clones; 85% to 95% were observed only once. The ten largest clones add up to approximately 0.4% of the sample.

V lost 6 bases and J lost 8 bases, and the count of bases not matched to a germline gene is 5. The germline V gene sets CDR1 to MNHEY and CDR2 to SVGAGI. The cysteine opens and the phenylalanine closes a CDR3 of 12 amino acids. Only the CDR3 region is kept as DNA, spanning 36 bases read in frame from base 1. On the study overall, not on this receptor specifically: Clonotypes shared by all four sorted-subset donors showed higher generation probabilities than non-shared clonotypes. Pairwise subsampling indicated that sequencing depth was expected to affect the degree of clonotype sharing among donors. Incomplete sequencing was indicated by rarefaction of sorted-subset datasets, despite the large sequencing depth. Sampling was restricted to blood, and TCR repertoires in tissue are likely to differ from TCR repertoires in blood. Larger estimated clonotype richness was generally found for naive subsets than for memory subsets. The small number of donors limited the genetic and exposure-history diversity represented. When a handful of donors were compared, the shared fraction of clonotypes was 5% to 6.5% for naive CD4, about 4% for naive CD8, 2% to 2.5% for memory CD4, and 0.35% to 0.5% for memory CD8.

Sequenced: naive CD4+ T cells from PBMCs. The cell subset or site label on this specimen signifies: CD45RA+ positively selected. Here the chain combines TRBV6-5 and TRBJ1-2; a stretch of 8 junction bases matches TRBD1. This TCR was sampled from a man between 18 and 35 years old in good health. Some clones in this sample may be carry-over from other donors' samples. The bases are TGTGCCAGCAGACGACAGGGGAGCGGCTACACCTTC. Its translation reads: CASRRQGSGYTF.